The subject of this entry is one T cell receptor beta chain. The data were taken from a study of OX40 agonist ivuxolimab in advanced cancers. The overall study: The patients received ivuxolimab by intravenous route every 2 weeks at 0.01 to 10 mg/kg.

Germline CDR1 and CDR2: SEHNR and FQNEAQ (reference sequence). The CDR3 has 15 amino acids. Trimming shortened V by 3 bases and J by 3 bases, and 11 bases separated the two germline ends. The assay was immunoSEQ multiplex PCR, and TCRdb's table has in-frame clones only and misses some. The table records some 35,000 clones, 70% to 85% of them present only once. The clonotype comes from an adult with an advanced solid tumor such as melanoma, head and neck, liver or kidney cancer. The rearrangement links TRBV7-9 to TRBJ1-4, with a tentative D call TRBD1 (5 bases). This specimen was CD4+ or CD8+ T cells sorted from blood, taken in a trial of the OX40 agonist ivuxolimab. CDR3 in amino acids: CASSFGDGPNEKLFF. For the CDR3, the DNA is TGTGCCAGCAGCTTCGGGGACGGGCCTAATGAAAAACTGTTTTTT.